The entry below gives a single T cell receptor (beta chain) sequence along with its context. Its antigen is not identified. The V end was cut by 4 bases, the J end by 10 bases, with 14 bases between. The germline V gene encodes CDR1 SNHLY and CDR2 FYNNEI. CDR3 length: 14 residues. The data belong to a study of cytomegalovirus exposure and HLA in healthy donors. The wider study: Sequencing of 150 million to 200 million T cells in an earlier analysis found under 120 million unique TCR beta sequences.

Primers included in the PCR were 60 Vbeta and 13 Jbeta primers. The assay was immunoSEQ multiplex PCR, and TCRdb's table has in-frame clones only and misses some. The data show some 100,000 clones, 65% to 80% seen once. At the time of sampling, donors were nominally healthy, though unrecorded immune exposures were likely. General study points: Reported performance of the classifier showed diagnosis of cytomegalovirus status with high specificity and sensitivity.

This TCR was recovered from a female donor in good health and CMV-seronegative. The chain joins TRBV2 to TRBJ1-6; D uncertain. The specimen was PBMCs. The CDR3, as DNA: TGTGCCAGCAGTGGAGGAGGGAAGGGATCACCCCTCCACTTT. Protein: CASSGGGKGSPLHF.